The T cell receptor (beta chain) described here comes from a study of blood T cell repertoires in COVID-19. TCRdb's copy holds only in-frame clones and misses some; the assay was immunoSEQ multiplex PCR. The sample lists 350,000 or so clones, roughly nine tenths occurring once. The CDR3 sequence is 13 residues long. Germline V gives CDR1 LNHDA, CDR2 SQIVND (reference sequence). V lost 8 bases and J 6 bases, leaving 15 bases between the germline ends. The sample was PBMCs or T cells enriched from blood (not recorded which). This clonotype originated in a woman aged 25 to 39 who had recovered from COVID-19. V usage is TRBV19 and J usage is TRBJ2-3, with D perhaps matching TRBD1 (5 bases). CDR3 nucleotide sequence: TGTGCCAGTGGGCAGGGTCATCGGGATACGCAGTATTTT. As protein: CASGQGHRDTQYF.